The clone carrying this TCR beta chain was recorded a few times. These data belong to a study of identical twins. Each donor was a healthy Caucasian. TCRdb passed the 5' RACE reads through MiXCR, listing each CDR3 protein once. The sample holds about 530,000 distinct CDR3 sequences, around 15% seen once. This sample also belongs to another study, concerning yellow fever vaccine responses in identical twins.

This clonotype was obtained from a young woman in good health. The sample was CD4+ T cells sorted from blood.

CDR3: CASSNPLAVHREQYF. As DNA, the CDR3 is TGTGCCAGCAGTAATCCACTAGCGGTCCATCGCGAGCAGTACTTC. The chain has TRBV6-2 or TRBV6-3 and TRBJ2-7, with TRBD2 matching 8 bases. Germline V gives CDR1 MNHEY, CDR2 SVGEGT. The CDR3 consists of 15 residues. The ends lost 5 bases at V and 6 bases at J; junction bases unmatched: 12.